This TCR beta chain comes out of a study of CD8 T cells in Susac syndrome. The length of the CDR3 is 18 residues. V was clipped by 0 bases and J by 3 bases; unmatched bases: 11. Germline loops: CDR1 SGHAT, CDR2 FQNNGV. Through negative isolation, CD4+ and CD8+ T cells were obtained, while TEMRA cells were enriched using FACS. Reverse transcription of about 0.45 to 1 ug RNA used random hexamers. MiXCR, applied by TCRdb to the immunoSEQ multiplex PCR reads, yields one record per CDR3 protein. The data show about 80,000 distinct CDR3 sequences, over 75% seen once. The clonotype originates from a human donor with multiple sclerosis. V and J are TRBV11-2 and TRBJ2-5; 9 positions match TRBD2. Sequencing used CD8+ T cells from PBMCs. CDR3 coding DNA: TGTGCCAGCAGCTTAGATCTGGGAGCGGGGGGTTCCGAAGAGACCCAGTACTTC. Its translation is CASSLDLGAGGSEETQYF.